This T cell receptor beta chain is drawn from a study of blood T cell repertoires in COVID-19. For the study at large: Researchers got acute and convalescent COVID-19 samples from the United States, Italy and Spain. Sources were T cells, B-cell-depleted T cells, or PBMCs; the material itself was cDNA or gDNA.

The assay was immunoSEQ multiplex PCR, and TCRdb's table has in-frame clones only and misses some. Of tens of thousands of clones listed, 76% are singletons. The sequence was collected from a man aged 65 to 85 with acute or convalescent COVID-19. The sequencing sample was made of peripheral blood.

The CDR3 protein is CASSLSGSSYNEQFF. CDR3 nucleotide sequence: TGTGCCAGCAGCTTGAGTGGGAGCTCCTACAATGAGCAGTTCTTC. This chain connects TRBV5-6 to TRBJ2-1; the D gene is possibly TRBD2 (5 bases). The CDR3 totals 15 residues. Trimming removed 1 base at V and 0 bases at J, with 8 bases between. The germline V gene has CDR1 SGHDT and CDR2 YYEEEE.